The clone carrying this TCR beta chain was observed a single time. Antigen unknown. Other DNA variants within this sample encode the same CDR3. CDR1 is SGHRS, CDR2 YFSETQ, per germline. The CDR3 is 14 residues long. Trimming took 2 bases from V and 4 from J, leaving 10 bases between them. The assay was immunoSEQ multiplex PCR, and TCRdb's table has in-frame clones only and misses some. The data show more than 2,000,000 clones, 85% to 95% seen once. The data originate from a study of shared clonotypes between healthy human individuals. Study at large: CD8 memory received one plate per donor, CD8 naive two, CD4 memory three and CD4 naive three. Study observations and caveats: The study found about 5.1% of naive CD4 clonotypes shared across four donors. When compared with the clonotypes that were shared by all four sorted-subset donors, the non-shared clonotypes turned out to have lower generation probabilities.

Naive CD45RA+ and memory CD45RA-negative subsets were split from CD4+ cells. This clonotype was obtained from a man younger than 35 in good health. The V gene is TRBV5-1, the J gene TRBJ2-1; the D gene is possibly TRBD1 (6 bases). The sample comprised naive CD4+ T cells sorted from blood. Described subset: CD45RA+ positively selected. The CDR3 region has the DNA TGCGCCAGCAGCTTAGGACAGACATACAATGAGCAGTTCTTC. It translates to CASSLGQTYNEQFF.